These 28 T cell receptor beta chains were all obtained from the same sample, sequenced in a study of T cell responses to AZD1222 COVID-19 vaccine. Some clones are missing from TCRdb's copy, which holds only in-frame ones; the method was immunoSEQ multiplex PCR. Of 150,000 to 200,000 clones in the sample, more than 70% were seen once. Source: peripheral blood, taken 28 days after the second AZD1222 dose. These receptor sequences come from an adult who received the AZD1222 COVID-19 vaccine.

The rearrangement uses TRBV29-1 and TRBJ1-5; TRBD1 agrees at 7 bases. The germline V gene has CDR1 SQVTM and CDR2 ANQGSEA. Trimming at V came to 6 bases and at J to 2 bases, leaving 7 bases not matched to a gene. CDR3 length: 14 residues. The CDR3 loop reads CSVQTGSGNQPQHF. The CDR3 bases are TGCAGCGTACAGACAGGGAGTGGCAATCAGCCCCAGCATTTT.

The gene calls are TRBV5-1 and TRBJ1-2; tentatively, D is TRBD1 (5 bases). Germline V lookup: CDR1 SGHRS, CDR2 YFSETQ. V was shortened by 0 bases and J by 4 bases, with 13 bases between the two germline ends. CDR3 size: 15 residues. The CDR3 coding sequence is TGCGCCAGCAGCTTGGAGACCGGGACGGCCTATGGCTACACCTTC. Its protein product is CASSLETGTAYGYTF.

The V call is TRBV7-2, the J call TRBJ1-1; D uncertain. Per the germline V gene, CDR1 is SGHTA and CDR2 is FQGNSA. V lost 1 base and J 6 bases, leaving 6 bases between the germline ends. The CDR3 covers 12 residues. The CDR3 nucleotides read TGTGCCAGCAGCTTAGGGGCCGCTGAAGCTTTCTTT. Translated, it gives CASSLGAAEAFF.

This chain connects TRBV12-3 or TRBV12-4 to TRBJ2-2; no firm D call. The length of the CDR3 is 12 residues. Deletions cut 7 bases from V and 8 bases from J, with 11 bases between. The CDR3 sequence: CASTLSGGELFF. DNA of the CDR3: TGTGCCAGCACCCTATCCGGGGGGGAGCTGTTTTTT.

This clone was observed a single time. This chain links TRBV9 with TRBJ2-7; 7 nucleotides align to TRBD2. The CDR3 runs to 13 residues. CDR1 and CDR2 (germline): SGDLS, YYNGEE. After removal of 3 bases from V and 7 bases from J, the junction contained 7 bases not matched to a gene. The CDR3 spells CASSATWGGEQYF. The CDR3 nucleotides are TGTGCCAGCAGCGCGACTTGGGGGGGAGAGCAGTACTTC.

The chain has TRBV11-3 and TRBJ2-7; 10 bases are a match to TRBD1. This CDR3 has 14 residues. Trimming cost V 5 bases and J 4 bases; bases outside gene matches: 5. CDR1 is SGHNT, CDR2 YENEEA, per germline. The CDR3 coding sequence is TGTGCCAGCAGCCCTTCGGGACAGGGGTACGAGCAGTACTTC. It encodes CASSPSGQGYEQYF.

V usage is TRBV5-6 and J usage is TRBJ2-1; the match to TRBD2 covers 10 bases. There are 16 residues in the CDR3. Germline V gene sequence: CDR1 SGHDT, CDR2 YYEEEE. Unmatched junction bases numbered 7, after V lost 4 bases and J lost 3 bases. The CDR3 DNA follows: TGTGCCAGCAGCCGAGCGGGAGGGCCTATCTACAATGAGCAGTTCTTC. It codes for CASSRAGGPIYNEQFF.

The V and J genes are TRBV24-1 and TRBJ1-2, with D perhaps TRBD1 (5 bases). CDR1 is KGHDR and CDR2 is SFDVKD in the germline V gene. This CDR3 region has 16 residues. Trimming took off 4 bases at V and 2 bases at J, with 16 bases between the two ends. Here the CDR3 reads CATSDPGRGVNYGYTF. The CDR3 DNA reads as TGTGCCACCAGTGACCCGGGACGGGGAGTAAACTATGGCTACACCTTC.

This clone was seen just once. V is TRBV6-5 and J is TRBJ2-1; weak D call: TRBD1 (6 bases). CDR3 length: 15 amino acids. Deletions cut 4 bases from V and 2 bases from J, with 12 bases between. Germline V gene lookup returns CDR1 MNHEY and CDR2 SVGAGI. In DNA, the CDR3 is TGTGCCAGCAGTTTAAGGGGGAATCCCTACAATGAGCAGTTCTTC. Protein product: CASSLRGNPYNEQFF.

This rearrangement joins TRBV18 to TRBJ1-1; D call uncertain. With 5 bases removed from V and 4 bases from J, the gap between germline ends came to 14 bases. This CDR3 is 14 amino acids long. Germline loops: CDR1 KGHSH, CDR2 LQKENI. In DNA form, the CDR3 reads TGTGCCAGCTCAGAATCCGCCGCGTTCACTGAAGCTTTCTTT. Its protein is CASSESAAFTEAFF.

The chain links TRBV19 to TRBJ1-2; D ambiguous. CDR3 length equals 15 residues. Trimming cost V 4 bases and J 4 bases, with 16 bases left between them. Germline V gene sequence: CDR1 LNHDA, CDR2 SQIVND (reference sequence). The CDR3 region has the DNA TGTGCCAGTAGTACCCAAGGGATGGGCCCCTATGGCTACACCTTC. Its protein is CASSTQGMGPYGYTF.

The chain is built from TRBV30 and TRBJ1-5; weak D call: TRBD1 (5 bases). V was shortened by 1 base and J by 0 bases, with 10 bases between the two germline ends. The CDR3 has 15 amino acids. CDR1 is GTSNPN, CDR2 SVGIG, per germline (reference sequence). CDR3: CAWSAGGYSNQPQHF. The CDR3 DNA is TGTGCCTGGAGTGCCGGGGGGTATAGCAATCAGCCCCAGCATTTT.

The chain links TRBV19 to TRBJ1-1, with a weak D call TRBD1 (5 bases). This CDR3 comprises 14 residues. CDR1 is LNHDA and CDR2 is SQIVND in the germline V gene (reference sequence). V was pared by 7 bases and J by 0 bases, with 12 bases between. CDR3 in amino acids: CASKSGQMNTEAFF. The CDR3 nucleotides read TGTGCCAGTAAGTCAGGGCAGATGAACACTGAAGCTTTCTTT.

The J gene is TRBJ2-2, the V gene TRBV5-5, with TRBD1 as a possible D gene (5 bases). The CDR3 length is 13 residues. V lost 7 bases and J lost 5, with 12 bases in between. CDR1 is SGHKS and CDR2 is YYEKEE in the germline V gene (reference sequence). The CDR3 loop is CASSRADTGELFF. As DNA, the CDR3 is TGTGCCAGCTCCAGGGCGGATACCGGGGAGCTGTTTTTT.

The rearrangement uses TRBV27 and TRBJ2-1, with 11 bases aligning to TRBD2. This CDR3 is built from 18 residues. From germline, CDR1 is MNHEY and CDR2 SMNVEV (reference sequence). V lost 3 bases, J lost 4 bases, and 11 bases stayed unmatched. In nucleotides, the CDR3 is TGTGCCAGCAGTTTCCGACCTCCGGGACTAGCGGCATACAATGAGCAGTTCTTC. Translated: CASSFRPPGLAAYNEQFF.

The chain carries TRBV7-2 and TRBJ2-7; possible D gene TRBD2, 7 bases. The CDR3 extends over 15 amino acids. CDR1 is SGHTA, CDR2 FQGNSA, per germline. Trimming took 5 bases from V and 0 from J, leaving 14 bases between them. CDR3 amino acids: CASSARGGDSYEQYF. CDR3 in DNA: TGTGCCAGCAGCGCTCGAGGGGGGGACTCCTACGAGCAGTACTTC.

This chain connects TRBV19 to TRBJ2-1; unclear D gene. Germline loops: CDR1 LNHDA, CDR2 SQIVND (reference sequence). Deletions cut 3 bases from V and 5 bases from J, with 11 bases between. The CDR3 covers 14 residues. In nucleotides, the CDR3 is TGTGCCAGTAGTATTCCCCCTCTACACAATGAGCAGTTCTTC. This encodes CASSIPPLHNEQFF.

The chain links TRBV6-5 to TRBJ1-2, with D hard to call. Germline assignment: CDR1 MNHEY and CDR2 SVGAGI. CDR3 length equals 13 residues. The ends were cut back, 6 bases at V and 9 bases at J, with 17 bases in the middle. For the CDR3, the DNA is TGTGCCAGCAGCCCGCGAAGCCCCGAGCGCTACACCTTC. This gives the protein CASSPRSPERYTF.

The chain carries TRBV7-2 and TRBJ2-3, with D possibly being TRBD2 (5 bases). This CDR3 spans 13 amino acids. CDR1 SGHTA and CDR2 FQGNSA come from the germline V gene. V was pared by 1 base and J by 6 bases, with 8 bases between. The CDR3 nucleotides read TGTGCCAGCAGCTTAGGGGCGGGTGATACGCAGTATTTT. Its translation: CASSLGAGDTQYF.

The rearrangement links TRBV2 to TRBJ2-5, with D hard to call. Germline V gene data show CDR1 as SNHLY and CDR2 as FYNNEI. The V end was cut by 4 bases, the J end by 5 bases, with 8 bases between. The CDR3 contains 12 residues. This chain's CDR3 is CASSASRETQYF. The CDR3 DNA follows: TGTGCCAGCAGTGCATCGCGGGAGACCCAGTACTTC.

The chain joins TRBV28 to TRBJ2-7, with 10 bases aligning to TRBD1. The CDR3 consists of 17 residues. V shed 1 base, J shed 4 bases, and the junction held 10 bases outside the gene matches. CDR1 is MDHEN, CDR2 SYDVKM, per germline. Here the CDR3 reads CASSLFVGQGNRYEQYF. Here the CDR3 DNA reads TGTGCCAGCAGTTTATTCGTGGGACAGGGGAATCGTTACGAGCAGTACTTC.

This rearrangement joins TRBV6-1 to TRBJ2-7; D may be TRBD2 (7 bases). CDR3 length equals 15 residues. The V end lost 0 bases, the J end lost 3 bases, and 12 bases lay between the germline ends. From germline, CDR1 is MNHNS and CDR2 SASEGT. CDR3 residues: CASSEAAGHNYEQYF. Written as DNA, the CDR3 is TGTGCCAGCAGTGAAGCAGCGGGACACAACTACGAGCAGTACTTC.

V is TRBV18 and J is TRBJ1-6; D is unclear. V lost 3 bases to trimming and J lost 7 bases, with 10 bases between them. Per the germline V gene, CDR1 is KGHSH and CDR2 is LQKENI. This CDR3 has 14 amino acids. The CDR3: CASSPRRENSPLHF. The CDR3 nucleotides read TGTGCCAGCTCACCGAGACGGGAAAATTCACCCCTCCACTTT.

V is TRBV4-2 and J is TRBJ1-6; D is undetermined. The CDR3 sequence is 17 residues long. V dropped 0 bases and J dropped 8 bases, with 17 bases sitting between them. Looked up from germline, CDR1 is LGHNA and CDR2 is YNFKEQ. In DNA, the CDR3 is TGTGCCAGCAGCCAAGATCGGTGGGAGAGAGGGTATTCACCCCTCCACTTT. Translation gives CASSQDRWERGYSPLHF.

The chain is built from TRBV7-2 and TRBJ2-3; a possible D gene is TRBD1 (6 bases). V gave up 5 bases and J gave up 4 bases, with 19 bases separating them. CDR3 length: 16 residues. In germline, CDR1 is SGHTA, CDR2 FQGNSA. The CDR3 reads CASSPQGLIGADTQYF. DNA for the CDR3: TGTGCCAGCAGCCCACAGGGTCTGATCGGGGCAGATACGCAGTATTTT.

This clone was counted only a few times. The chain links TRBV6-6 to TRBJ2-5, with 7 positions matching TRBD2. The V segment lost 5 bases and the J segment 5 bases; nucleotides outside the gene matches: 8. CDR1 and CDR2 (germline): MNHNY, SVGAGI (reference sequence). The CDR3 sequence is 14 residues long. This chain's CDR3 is CASSKTSLGETQYF. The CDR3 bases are TGTGCCAGCAGTAAGACTAGCCTAGGGGAGACCCAGTACTTC.

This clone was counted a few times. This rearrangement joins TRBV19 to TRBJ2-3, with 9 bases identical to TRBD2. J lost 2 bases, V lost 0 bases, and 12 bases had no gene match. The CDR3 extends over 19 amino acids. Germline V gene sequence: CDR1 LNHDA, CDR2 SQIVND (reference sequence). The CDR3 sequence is CASSIDPGGIAGDTDTQYF. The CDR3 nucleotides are TGTGCCAGTAGTATAGACCCCGGCGGGATAGCGGGAGACACAGATACGCAGTATTTT.

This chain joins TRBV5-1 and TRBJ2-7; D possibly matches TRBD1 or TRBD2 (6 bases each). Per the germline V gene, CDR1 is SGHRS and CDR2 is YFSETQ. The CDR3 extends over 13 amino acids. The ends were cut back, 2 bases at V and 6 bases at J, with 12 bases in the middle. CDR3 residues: CASSFTRGREQYF. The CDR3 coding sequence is TGCGCCAGCAGCTTCACCCGGGGGCGCGAGCAGTACTTC.